Below, 18 T cell receptor beta chains from the same sample are listed, as sequenced in a study of regulatory and conventional T cells in RAG deficiency. The protocol was immunoSEQ multiplex PCR, while the TCRdb copy is restricted to in-frame clones and leaves out a portion. The profile shows approximately 35,000 clones, 60% to 85% of them singletons. The sorted conventional CD4+ T cells were CD25-low and CD127-high, with genomic DNA sequenced. These sequences were also reported in another study, on regulatory T cells. From that report: The primer mix had 52 TRBV and 13 TRBJ primers.

The sequencing input was CD4+ effector T cells sorted from blood. The source of these receptors is a human donor in good health.

This clone was counted between two and nine times. The chain links TRBV30 to TRBJ1-1; D is ambiguous. Trimming left V 2 bases short and J 4 bases short, with 8 bases between. The CDR3 is 12 amino acids. The V gene's germline CDR1 is GTSNPN and CDR2 SVGIG (reference sequence). The CDR3, as DNA: TGTGCCTGGAGTCATATTGGCACTGAAGCTTTCTTT. It is translated as CAWSHIGTEAFF.

V gene TRBV12-5 combines with J gene TRBJ2-7; 8 bases line up with TRBD1. The CDR3 is 15 amino acids. CDR1 is LGHNT and CDR2 is FRNRAP in the germline V gene. Trimming took 6 bases from V and 4 from J; bases not matched to a gene: 11. The CDR3 DNA sequence: TGTGCTAGTGGCCCATATACGACAGGGGAGTACGAGCAGTACTTC. This encodes CASGPYTTGEYEQYF. Complete variable domain (other parts from reference TRBV12-5 and TRBJ2-7): DARVTQTPRHKVTEMGQEVTMRCQPILGHNTVFWYRQTMMQGLELLAYFRNRAPLDDSGMPKDRFSAEMPDATLATLKIQPSEPRDSAVYFCASGPYTTGEYEQYFGPGTRLTVT.

The chain joins TRBV5-1 to TRBJ2-5; D possibly matches TRBD1 or TRBD2 (7 bases each). The germline V gene has CDR1 SGHRS and CDR2 YFSETQ. V lost 5 bases and J 5 bases, leaving 16 bases between the germline ends. The CDR3 length is 14 residues. The CDR3 nucleotides are TGCGCCAGCAGTAATCCCCAGGGGGGGGAGACCCAGTACTTC. It is translated as CASSNPQGGETQYF.

V is TRBV5-6 and J is TRBJ2-3; D is perhaps TRBD2 (6 bases). The CDR3 covers 15 residues. CDR1 is SGHDT, CDR2 YYEEEE, per germline. V was clipped by 4 bases and J by 0 bases, with 12 bases between them. The DNA for the CDR3 is TGTGCCAGCAGCCGTCGGGGGTACAGCACAGATACGCAGTATTTT. It encodes CASSRRGYSTDTQYF.

The rearrangement uses TRBV5-4 and TRBJ2-1, with D uncertain. Deletions cut 4 bases from V and 8 bases from J, with 13 bases between. Germline V gene lookup returns CDR1 SGHNT and CDR2 YYREEE (reference sequence). The CDR3 sequence is 13 residues long. CDR3 loop: CASSLTPLDEQFF. The CDR3 DNA reads as TGTGCCAGCAGCCTCACCCCCCTGGATGAGCAGTTCTTC.

The chain uses TRBV27 and TRBJ2-3, with 9 bases lining up with TRBD1. The junction had 9 bases not matched to a gene; V was cut back by 5 bases and J by 3 bases. The CDR3 contains 16 residues. Germline V gives CDR1 MNHEY, CDR2 SMNVEV (reference sequence). CDR3 loop: CASSANRGRITDTQYF. The DNA of the CDR3 is TGTGCCAGCAGTGCAAACAGGGGGCGCATAACAGATACGCAGTATTTT.

This chain connects TRBV6-1 to TRBJ1-5; no firm D call. With 2 bases removed from V and 0 bases from J, the gap between germline ends came to 8 bases. CDR3 size: 15 residues. CDR1 is MNHNS and CDR2 is SASEGT in the germline V gene. Here the CDR3 reads CASSETDLSNQPQHF. The CDR3 nucleotides read TGTGCCAGCAGTGAAACGGACCTTAGCAATCAGCCCCAGCATTTT.

This chain links TRBV14 with TRBJ1-6; tentatively, D is TRBD1 (6 bases). The CDR3 loop spans 17 amino acids. Trimming took 1 base from V and 13 from J, leaving 23 bases between them. Germline V gives CDR1 SGHDN, CDR2 FVKESK. In nucleotides, the CDR3 is TGTGCCAGCAGCCAAGCTCCCGGCGGACAGTCCTTTTATCCCCTCCACTTT. Translating gives CASSQAPGGQSFYPLHF.

The V call is TRBV6-5, the J call TRBJ1-1, with 9 positions matching TRBD1. V gave up 5 bases and J gave up 1 base; unmatched junction bases: 2. Per germline, CDR1 MNHEY and CDR2 SVGAGI. The CDR3 consists of 14 residues. CDR3 nucleotide sequence: TGTGCCAGCAGTCGACAGGGGGGGAACACTGAAGCTTTCTTT. It specifies CASSRQGGNTEAFF.

The chain joins TRBV6-5 to TRBJ2-5, with unresolved D. V shed 5 bases and J shed 5 bases, with 9 bases lying between them. The CDR3 extends over 12 amino acids. Germline assignment: CDR1 MNHEY and CDR2 SVGAGI. This CDR3 is CASSPTGETQYF. CDR3 bases: TGTGCCAGCAGTCCCACGGGCGAGACCCAGTACTTC.

The gene calls are TRBV18 and TRBJ2-5; the D is unclear. V lost 4 bases and J 5 bases, leaving 5 bases between the germline ends. The CDR3 length is 11 residues. The V gene's germline CDR1 is KGHSH and CDR2 LQKENI. The CDR3 coding sequence is TGTGCCAGCTCACAAGGGGAGACCCAGTACTTC. Its translation is CASSQGETQYF.

This chain links TRBV27 with TRBJ2-5; 7 bases agree with TRBD1. The germline CDR1 and CDR2 sequences are MNHEY and SMNVEV (reference sequence). J was trimmed by 6 bases and V by 3 bases; bases with no gene match: 10. The CDR3 contains 15 residues. The CDR3 spells CASSFIARGRKTQYF. As DNA, the CDR3 is TGTGCCAGCAGTTTCATCGCCAGGGGGAGAAAGACCCAGTACTTC.

This rearrangement joins TRBV4-2 to TRBJ2-7, with D perhaps TRBD2 (6 bases). Per germline, CDR1 LGHNA and CDR2 YNFKEQ. This CDR3 comprises 14 residues. The V gene lost 3 bases and the J gene lost 5 bases, with 14 bases spanning the gap. The CDR3 DNA reads TGTGCCAGCAGCCACGAGGGCGGGATGGACGAGCAGTACTTC. This codes for CASSHEGGMDEQYF.

The chain recombines TRBV4-1 with TRBJ2-5; the match to TRBD2 covers 8 bases. J gave up 5 bases and V 2 bases, and 13 bases lay outside the gene matches. CDR1 is MGHRA, CDR2 YSYEKL, per germline. The CDR3 spans 17 residues. The CDR3 spells CASSQSPGGGPRETQYF. The CDR3 DNA is TGCGCCAGCAGCCAATCCCCCGGGGGGGGTCCTCGGGAGACCCAGTACTTC.

The genes are TRBV4-1 and TRBJ1-4; 9 nucleotides align to TRBD1. Germline loops: CDR1 MGHRA, CDR2 YSYEKL. V lost 1 base and J lost 0; bases outside the gene matches: 3. The CDR3 length is 17 residues. The CDR3 is CASSQGTGVTTNEKLFF. In DNA, the CDR3 is TGCGCCAGCAGCCAAGGGACAGGGGTCACAACTAATGAAAAACTGTTTTTT.

The chain recombines TRBV4-1 with TRBJ2-3; 12 bases line up with TRBD2. The CDR3 has 15 amino acids. The V gene end was trimmed by 5 bases and the J gene end by 4 bases; junction bases not matched to a gene: 4. Germline values: CDR1 MGHRA, CDR2 YSYEKL. The DNA for the CDR3 is TGCGCCAGCAGCACCAGACTAGCGGGGGCAGATACGCAGTATTTT. Translating it yields CASSTRLAGADTQYF.

The V call is TRBV4-1, the J call TRBJ2-3; 16 bases fit TRBD2. Trimming at V came to 1 base and at J to 1 base, leaving 5 bases not matched to a gene. This CDR3 spans 19 amino acids. Looked up from germline, CDR1 is MGHRA and CDR2 is YSYEKL. CDR3 bases: TGCGCCAGCAGCCAAGGAAAGGGACTAGCGGGGGGGCGCACAGATACGCAGTATTTT. Translation gives CASSQGKGLAGGRTDTQYF.

CDR3 sequence: CAWSSLGHEKLFF. In nucleotides, the CDR3 is TGTGCCTGGAGTAGCCTAGGCCATGAAAAACTGTTTTTT. This sequence joins TRBV30 and TRBJ1-4; D remains unclear. Germline lookup yields CDR1 GTSNPN and CDR2 SVGIG (reference sequence). V was cut by 2 bases and J by 6 bases, with 10 bases left in between. The length of the CDR3 is 13 residues.